Listed below are T cell receptor beta chains from one sample, sequenced in a study of blood T cell repertoires in COVID-19. Measured with immunoSEQ multiplex PCR; TCRdb has only the in-frame clones, and not every one. The table lists 98,000 or so clones, roughly nine tenths of them singletons. The specimen sequenced was peripheral blood. All receptors come from a man in his 60s with COVID-19, enrolled during active disease. Each CDR3 is given with its conserved first and last residue. A D gene is named only where the DNA matches it firmly. Rows give clone size only sometimes, using once, few, many, or a class for an expanded clone.

clone_size,j_call,v_call,d_call,cdr3_aa,cdr3_nt
NA,TRBJ2-1,TRBV11-3,TRBD1,CASSPDRDYNEQFF,TGTGCCAGCAGCCCAGACAGGGACTACAATGAGCAGTTCTTC
NA,TRBJ1-1,TRBV2,TRBD1,CASSTQGGDTEAFF,TGTGCCAGCAGTACCCAGGGGGGAGACACTGAAGCTTTCTTT
NA,TRBJ1-2,TRBV25-1,NA,CASSELDGGANYGYTF,TGTGCCAGCAGTGAACTTGATGGGGGCGCTAACTATGGCTACACCTTC
NA,TRBJ1-5,TRBV19,NA,CASSSGHMGDRPQHF,TGTGCCAGTAGTAGCGGCCACATGGGTGATAGGCCCCAGCATTTT
NA,TRBJ1-6,TRBV29-1,TRBD1,CSVGHRGGSPLHF,TGCAGCGTTGGGCACAGGGGAGGATCACCCCTCCACTTT
NA,TRBJ1-2,TRBV18,NA,CASSPPEAPGYTF,TGTGCCAGCTCACCGCCTGAGGCTCCTGGCTACACCTTC
once,TRBJ2-7,TRBV11-1,TRBD2,CASSLLAGAPGTEQYF,TGTGCCAGCAGCTTACTAGCGGGAGCCCCGGGTACCGAGCAGTACTTC
few,TRBJ1-4,TRBV3-1/TRBV3-2,TRBD1,CASSRQGREKLFF,TGTGCCAGCAGCCGACAGGGGCGGGAAAAACTGTTTTTT
NA,TRBJ2-7,TRBV28,TRBD1,CASSPPGQGAGEQYF,TGTGCCAGCAGTCCCCCCGGACAGGGGGCTGGAGAGCAGTACTTC
NA,TRBJ2-7,TRBV5-5,TRBD1,CASSLTGGYEQYF,TGTGCCAGCAGCTTGACAGGGGGCTACGAGCAGTACTTC
NA,TRBJ1-5,TRBV7-8,NA,CASSLGGERDQPQHF,TGTGCCAGCAGCTTAGGGGGAGAAAGGGATCAGCCCCAGCATTTT
NA,TRBJ2-1,TRBV2,TRBD2,CASSPLGLASSEQFF,TGTGCCAGCAGTCCACTCGGACTAGCTTCCTCTGAGCAGTTCTTC
NA,TRBJ2-5,TRBV2,NA,CASSRDIQETQYF,TGTGCCAGCAGTAGGGACATCCAAGAGACCCAGTACTTC
NA,TRBJ2-1,TRBV11-3,TRBD1,CASSRQGARNEQFF,TGTGCCAGCAGCCGACAGGGGGCGCGGAATGAGCAGTTCTTC
NA,TRBJ1-5,TRBV12-5,TRBD1,CASGLVLWAEGAYGNQPQHF,TGTGCTAGTGGTTTGGTACTTTGGGCAGAGGGGGCCTATGGCAATCAGCCCCAGCATTTT
NA,TRBJ2-1,TRBV11-3,TRBD2,CASSRLATSYNEQFF,TGTGCCAGCAGCCGACTAGCGACGTCCTACAATGAGCAGTTCTTC
NA,TRBJ2-1,TRBV24-1,TRBD2,CATSKAGSGDNEQFF,TGTGCCACCTCAAAAGCGGGATCCGGAGACAATGAGCAGTTCTTC
NA,TRBJ1-1,TRBV2,TRBD1,CASRPGGSNTEAFF,TGTGCCAGCAGACCAGGGGGCTCGAACACTGAAGCTTTCTTT
NA,TRBJ2-7,TRBV28,NA,CASSFGAYEQYF,TGTGCCAGCAGTTTCGGGGCCTACGAGCAGTACTTC
NA,TRBJ2-7,TRBV28,NA,CASSLLPRGEQYF,TGTGCCAGCAGTTTACTTCCCCGGGGGGAGCAGTACTTC
few,TRBJ2-2,TRBV29-1,NA,CSVRAAGGGELFF,TGCAGCGTTAGGGCGGCCGGAGGCGGGGAGCTGTTTTTT
NA,TRBJ2-1,TRBV7-9,TRBD2,CASSSPEREGDEQFF,TGTGCCAGCAGCTCCCCTGAACGGGAGGGGGATGAGCAGTTCTTC
once,TRBJ2-2,TRBV7-9,TRBD2,CASSFYSGTSGHGELFF,TGTGCCAGCAGCTTTTACTCCGGGACTAGCGGGCACGGGGAGCTGTTTTTT
NA,TRBJ1-1,TRBV6-2/TRBV6-3,TRBD1,CASSYTKQGTEAFF,TGTGCCAGCAGTTACACAAAACAGGGGACTGAAGCTTTCTTT
NA,TRBJ1-1,TRBV28,NA,CASSPYMNTEAFF,TGTGCCAGCAGCCCGTACATGAACACTGAAGCTTTCTTT
NA,TRBJ1-6,TRBV11-2,NA,CASSLGQYDNSPLHF,TGTGCCAGCAGCTTAGGACAGTATGATAATTCACCCCTCCACTTT